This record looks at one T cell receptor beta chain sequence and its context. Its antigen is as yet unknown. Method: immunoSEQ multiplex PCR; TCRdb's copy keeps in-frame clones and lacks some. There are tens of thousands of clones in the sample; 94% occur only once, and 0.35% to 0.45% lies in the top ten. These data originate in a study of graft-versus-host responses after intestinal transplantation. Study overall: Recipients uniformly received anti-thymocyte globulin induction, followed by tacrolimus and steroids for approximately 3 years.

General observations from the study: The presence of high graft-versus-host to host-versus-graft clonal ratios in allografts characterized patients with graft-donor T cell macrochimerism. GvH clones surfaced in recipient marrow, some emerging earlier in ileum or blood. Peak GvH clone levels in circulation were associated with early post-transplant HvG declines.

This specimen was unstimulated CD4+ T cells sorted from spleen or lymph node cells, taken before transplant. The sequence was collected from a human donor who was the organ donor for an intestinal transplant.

In nucleotides, the CDR3 is TGTGCCAGCACCCCTAGTCCCAAAAACATTCAGTACTTC. Translation: CASTPSPKNIQYF. The chain has TRBV6-6 and TRBJ2-4; D unclear. In germline, CDR1 is MNHNY, CDR2 SVGAGI (reference sequence). Trimming took off 7 bases at V and 2 bases at J, with 9 bases between the two ends. The CDR3 sequence is 13 residues long.